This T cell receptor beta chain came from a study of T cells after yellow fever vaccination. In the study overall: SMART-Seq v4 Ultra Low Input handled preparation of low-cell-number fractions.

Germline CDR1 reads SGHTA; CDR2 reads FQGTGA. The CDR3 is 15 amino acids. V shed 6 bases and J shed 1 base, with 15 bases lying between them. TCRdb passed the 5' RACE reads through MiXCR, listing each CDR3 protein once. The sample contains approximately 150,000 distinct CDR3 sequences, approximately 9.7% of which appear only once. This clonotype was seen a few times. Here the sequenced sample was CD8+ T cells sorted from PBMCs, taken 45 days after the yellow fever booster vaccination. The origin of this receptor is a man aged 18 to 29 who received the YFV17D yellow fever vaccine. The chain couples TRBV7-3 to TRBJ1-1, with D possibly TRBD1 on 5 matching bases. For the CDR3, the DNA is TGTGCCAGCAGACGGGACCCTGAGGCGAACACTGAAGCTTTCTTT. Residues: CASRRDPEANTEAFF.